These 10 T cell receptor beta chains came from one sample sequenced in a study of cytomegalovirus exposure and HLA in healthy donors. TCRdb keeps only in-frame clones here, not all; method: immunoSEQ multiplex PCR. The sample lists more than 130,000 clones; 88% were seen once. Sequenced: PBMCs. Receptors were obtained from a woman aged 18-29 years in good health and CMV-seropositive.

The chain employs TRBV5-1 and TRBJ1-1, with 10 bases fitting TRBD1. Germline loops: CDR1 SGHRS, CDR2 YFSETQ. V was clipped by 0 bases and J by 8 bases; unmatched bases: 7. The CDR3 is made up of 15 amino acids. The CDR3 protein is CASSLEGQGLLEAFF. CDR3 coding DNA: TGCGCCAGCAGCTTGGAGGGACAGGGGTTATTGGAAGCTTTCTTT.

The V and J genes are TRBV7-9 and TRBJ2-1; 8 positions match TRBD2. The CDR3 is made up of 15 amino acids. Germline assignment: CDR1 SEHNR and CDR2 FQNEAQ (reference sequence). V was clipped by 5 bases and J by 3 bases; unmatched bases: 6. In DNA, the CDR3 is TGTGCCAGCAGCCTACCGGGGGGGCTCTACAATGAGCAGTTCTTC. Its protein is CASSLPGGLYNEQFF.

The rearrangement links TRBV15 to TRBJ1-2; unclear D gene. V lost 3 bases and J lost 3, with 14 bases in between. The CDR3 extends over 15 amino acids. Germline V gene lookup returns CDR1 LNHNV and CDR2 YYDKDF (reference sequence). The CDR3: CATSRDSRPDYGYTF. DNA for the CDR3: TGTGCCACCAGCAGGGACTCAAGACCGGACTATGGCTACACCTTC.

The genes are TRBV9 and TRBJ1-6, with TRBD1 identical over 8 bases. Trimming removed 4 bases from V and 1 base from J; junction bases left unmatched: 4. The CDR3 sequence is 16 residues long. Germline lookup yields CDR1 SGDLS and CDR2 YYNGEE. The CDR3 DNA reads TGTGCCAGCAGCCCGACAGGGGTGTCCTATAATTCACCCCTCCACTTT. Protein product: CASSPTGVSYNSPLHF.

The chain has TRBV5-6 and TRBJ2-1; 15 bases align to TRBD2. Germline lookup yields CDR1 SGHDT and CDR2 YYEEEE. Trimming at V came to 6 bases and at J to 13 bases, leaving 17 bases not matched to a gene. The CDR3 covers 17 residues. The CDR3 DNA reads TGTGCCAGCACCAAGGAGGGACTAGCGGGAGGTAGACGAGAACAGTTCTTC. It specifies CASTKEGLAGGRREQFF. Full variable domain (missing parts from reference TRBV5-6 and TRBJ2-1): DAGVTQSPTHLIKTRGQQVTLRCSPKSGHDTVSWYQQALGQGPQFIFQYYEEEERQRGNFPDRFSGHQFPNYSSELNVNALLLGDSALYLCASTKEGLAGGRREQFFGPGTRLTVL.

This chain links TRBV6-1 with TRBJ2-5, with unresolved D. This CDR3 region has 15 residues. Trimming took off 2 bases at V and 2 bases at J, with 12 bases between the two ends. Germline lookup yields CDR1 MNHNS and CDR2 SASEGT. DNA of the CDR3: TGTGCCAGCAGTGAATTCCCAGTTTTTCAAGAGACCCAGTACTTC. The encoded protein is CASSEFPVFQETQYF.

The CDR3 loop is CASSPRTGLSYEQYF. In DNA form, the CDR3 reads TGTGCCAGCAGCCCTCGGACAGGGCTCTCCTACGAGCAGTACTTC. The rearrangement joins TRBV14 to TRBJ2-7; TRBD1 agrees at 8 bases. Germline trimming cut 4 bases from V and 0 bases from J; bases unmatched to any gene: 5. From germline, CDR1 is SGHDN and CDR2 FVKESK. This CDR3 comprises 15 residues.

This chain uses TRBV27 with TRBJ1-6, with TRBD1 identical over 8 bases. The CDR3 sequence is 13 residues long. From germline, CDR1 is MNHEY and CDR2 SMNVEV (reference sequence). V lost 8 bases, J lost 7 bases, and 4 bases stayed unmatched. The CDR3 region has the DNA TGTGCCAGCCTCGGGACAGGCAATTCACCCCTCCACTTT. Protein sequence: CASLGTGNSPLHF.

The chain has TRBV6-5 and TRBJ1-2, with TRBD1 matching 7 bases. The CDR3 contains 12 residues. V shed 4 bases and J 8 bases; nucleotides not matched to a gene: 4. Per germline, CDR1 MNHEY and CDR2 SVGAGI. The CDR3 DNA is TGTGCCAGCAGTTCGCCACAGGGGGGCTACACCTTC. This gives the protein CASSSPQGGYTF.

The chain is built from TRBV2 and TRBJ1-2; D possibly corresponds to TRBD1 (6 bases). The CDR3 is made up of 15 amino acids. V lost 6 bases and J lost 0, with 14 bases in between. CDR1 and CDR2 (germline): SNHLY, FYNNEI. This CDR3 is CASREWTASNYGYTF. CDR3 DNA: TGTGCCAGCAGGGAGTGGACAGCCTCTAACTATGGCTACACCTTC.